This T cell receptor (beta chain) is from a study of blood T cell repertoires in COVID-19. The CDR3 is 16 amino acids. Germline V gene lookup returns CDR1 SNHLY and CDR2 FYNNEI. Trimming shortened V by 6 bases and J by 1 base, and 18 bases separated the two germline ends. Only in-frame clones appear in the TCRdb table, and some are missing; sequencing was by immunoSEQ multiplex PCR. The repertoire includes roughly 350,000 clones, approximately 87% of them detected once, and under 5% sits in the top ten. Sequences were obtained from peripheral blood. The chain links TRBV2 to TRBJ1-1; TRBD1 might be the D (6 bases). The source is a woman in her forties or fifties with active or convalescent COVID-19. The DNA of the CDR3 is TGTGCCAGCAGCCCGGACAGAACATTCTCGAACACTGAAGCTTTCTTT. Its translation: CASSPDRTFSNTEAFF.